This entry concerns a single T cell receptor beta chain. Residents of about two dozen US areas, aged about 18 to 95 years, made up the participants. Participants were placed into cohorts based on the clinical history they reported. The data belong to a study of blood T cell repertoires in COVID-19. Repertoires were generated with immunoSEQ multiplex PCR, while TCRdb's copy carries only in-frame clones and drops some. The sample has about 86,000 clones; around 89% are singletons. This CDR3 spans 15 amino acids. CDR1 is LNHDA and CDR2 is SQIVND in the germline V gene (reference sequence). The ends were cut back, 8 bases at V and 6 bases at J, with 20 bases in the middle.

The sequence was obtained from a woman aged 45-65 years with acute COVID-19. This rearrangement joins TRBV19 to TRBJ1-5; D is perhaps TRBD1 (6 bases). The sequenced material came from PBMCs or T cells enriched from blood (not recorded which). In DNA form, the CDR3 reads TGTGCCAGTGCATGGGGATCAGGGGAACGTCAGCCCCAGCATTTT. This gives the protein CASAWGSGERQPQHF.